This T cell receptor (beta chain) was profiled in a study of cytomegalovirus exposure and HLA in healthy donors. Nominally healthy donors were sampled, though unrecorded immune exposures were likely. This clone showed up just a few times. Its matching antigen is unknown. 13 Jbeta primers and 60 Vbeta primers were used for the PCR. Data came from immunoSEQ multiplex PCR; TCRdb stores just in-frame clones and leaves some out. The data show under 90,000 clones, just over 75% seen once. General study results and limits: Later on, an analysis found that several of the most significant clusters appeared to be linked to common viral pathogens, which included parvovirus B19. TCR beta V- and J-gene trimming, according to a later analysis, was linked to a missense DCLRE1C variant. The availability of immune exposure information extended only to CMV serostatus.

This receptor was identified in a man in his forties or fifties in good health and CMV-seropositive. Material for sequencing was PBMCs.

In nucleotides, the CDR3 is TGTGCCAGCAGCACAGTCGGACGGAGGAGGACAGATACGCAGTATTTT. This gives the protein CASSTVGRRRTDTQYF. The chain carries TRBV7-9 and TRBJ2-3; possible D gene TRBD2, 5 bases. The CDR3 sequence is 16 residues long. V was pared by 5 bases and J by 3 bases, with 18 bases between. Germline assignment: CDR1 SEHNR and CDR2 FQNEAQ (reference sequence).